This TCR beta chain was retrieved from a study of regulatory T cells in long-lasting Graves disease (dated by TCRdb to about 2021). In terms of the full investigation: Patients with newly diagnosed Graves' disease had been on antithyroid drugs for under 3 months. Persistent Graves' disease patients were compared with newly diagnosed Graves' disease patients by peripheral blood TCR sequencing and RNA sequencing. The study was conducted in China and was registered as a clinical trial. A total of around 35 samples underwent TCR sequencing: about 13 from persistent and roughly 20 from newly diagnosed Graves' disease patients. Broad study findings and their caveats: Only the TCR beta chain was sequenced and analyzed. TRBV28, TRBJ1-2 and TRBJ2-5 were preferentially used in persistent disease, while TRBV20-1 and TRBJ2-1 were favored in newly diagnosed disease. Compared with newly diagnosed patients, persistent Graves' disease patients had lower TCR Shannon entropy and fewer highly expanded clones, which suggests clonal expansion. The authors noted that the small sample size was a limitation that may lower accuracy. The study examined only peripheral blood because the primary lesion, thyroid tissue, could not be accessed. A larger number of public clonotypes was shared among persistent patients (about 2,700) than among newly diagnosed patients (around 870).

Receptors were amplified or captured by multiplex PCR. Sequencing was performed on an Illumina HiSeq 4000. iRepertoire HTBI primers and Arm-PCR amplification of CDR3 regions were used to construct TCR beta libraries. PCR products were gel purified before sequencing. The authors' pipeline ran thus. Gene usage analysis of CDR3 amino acid clonotypes relied on the 55 to 80 TRBV and 15 or so TRBJ segments identified across samples. COPE and FqMerger were used to merge the filtered high-quality paired reads into contigs. BLAST was used to align contigs to IMGT TRBV, TRBD and TRBJ reference genes, and CDR3 was defined according to IMGT. Any clonotype with a frequency above 0.1% was counted as a highly expanded clone. Repertoire diversity was measured by Shannon entropy, and V-J evenness by the Gini coefficient. Clonotypes shared by more than one individual were considered public. TCRdb's own reprocessing of the public reads used fastp at Q25 and MiXCR and kept productive beta chains. CDR3 protein sequences are deduplicated, and each keeps its most common genes and DNA. Clone size and V and J calls follow TCRdb, not the original study. Within this sample are about 450,000 distinct CDR3 sequences, with approximately 15% of them counted one time only. The top ten constitute approximately 19% of the sample.

This clonotype was picked up a small number of times. The target of this receptor is not known. No base qualities exist here, and no much larger clone lies one base off it. V drops 1 base and J drops 4 bases, leaving 11 bases in between. The germline V gene encodes CDR1 KGHSH and CDR2 LQKENI. The CDR3 spans 15 residues, from the cysteine through the phenylalanine. CDR3 DNA only is kept here, 45 bases in frame from base 1. The sample's time point label, in plain terms: newly diagnosed GD, antithyroid drugs for less than 3 months. For both TCR sequencing and RNA sequencing, RNA was extracted from PBMCs in TRIzol. The diagnosis of Graves' disease followed American Thyroid Association guidelines. Recruitment of patients was carried out at an endocrinology department in Xi'an, China. Each patient gave about 9.1 milliliters of peripheral blood, collected in an EDTA anticoagulant tube. PBMCs were isolated by Ficoll Paque Plus density gradient separation without further T cell sorting. An Agilent 2100 Bioanalyzer and agarose gel were used to check RNA quality, while a NanoDrop 2000 measured RNA concentration.

The sample was also linked to a second study, of T cells in Graves' hyperthyroidism and ophthalmopathy. Per that second paper: Stable Graves' hyperthyroidism was defined as the absence of progression to ophthalmopathy over 18 months of follow-up. The hyperthyroidism patients were between 18 and 65 years old and newly diagnosed, with a disease duration of less than 2 months. Exclusion was applied to patients with uncontrolled infections, other autoimmune diseases, pregnancy or lactation. Clinical symptoms, serum thyroxine and TRAb, thyroid ultrasound, and orbital computed tomography formed the basis for the diagnoses. The TCR CDR3 was subjected to a first round of RT-PCR using the HTBI primer set and the Qiagen OneStep RT-PCR kit. Most expanded thyroid clonotypes (frequency above 0.001) were also found in blood, which suggests that blood repertoires may mirror thyroid immune responses. In cross-validation, a model built on a 13 V-J signature told ophthalmopathy apart from stable hyperthyroidism with approximately 91% sensitivity and roughly 83% specificity, and in testing the same model reached 80%/75%. During validation, the model predicted progression to ophthalmopathy a median of approximately 6.5 months ahead of onset, with 70.59% sensitivity and 72% to 80% specificity. To identify distinguishing TCR V-J signatures, a discovery cohort of roughly 100 patients was used, comprising 40 to 45 with Graves' ophthalmopathy and around 60 with stable Graves' hyperthyroidism. Prospective prediction of ophthalmopathy was tested in an independent validation cohort consisting of some 20 hyperthyroidism patients and approximately 16 patients who later progressed to ophthalmopathy. The 100 or so discovery patients were randomly divided into training and test sets at a 7:3 ratio. The study also compared thyroid tissue and blood T-cell repertoires from roughly 6 Graves' hyperthyroidism patients. Following sampling, methimazole starting at 30 mg daily was given to hyperthyroidism patients, and high-dose intravenous methylprednisolone was given to ophthalmopathy patients. Libraries were constructed in a second round of multiplex PCR, after which size selection and purification were carried out. Paired-end sequencing of the libraries was performed with 100 bp reads on an Illumina HiSeq2000. SOAPnuke was used to process the raw data, with reads discarded if the reads contained adapters or uncalled bases, had a mean Phred below 15, or lacked an exact constant-primer or identifier match. COPE v1.2.5 was used to merge high-quality paired reads, and clonotypes were defined as unique nucleotide sequences. MiTCR v1.1 was used to align clonotypes to the IMGT TRBV, TRBD and TRBJ reference segments. The analysis included only V-J combinations with a frequency above 0.0001, which together covered around 99% of the repertoires. The TCS score was defined as F50 (clonal expansion) divided by E x V (chaos), with BLOSUM62-based TCRdist calculated between CDR3 peptides within each V-J. Welch's t-statistics and random forest reduced just over 500 V-J features to roughly 13, which were used in a naive Bayes classifier (R e1071). No statistical method was used to set the sample size in advance, and investigators knew the group allocation. According to the paper, TCR Vbeta CDR3 sequencing was carried out on 135 peripheral blood samples, which came from fewer than 50 ophthalmopathy, fewer than 80 hyperthyroidism and about 17 progressor patients.

Rearrangement joined TRBV18 to TRBJ1-3, with the D gene too uncertain to name. This TCR was recovered from a woman between 50 and 59 years old with Graves disease. Donor details come from another sample of the same person, matched by shared clones. The sample consisted of peripheral blood mononuclear cells (PBMCs), taken at new diagnosis, from a patient treated with antithyroid drugs. The CDR3 in this case is CASSPRGNTGNTIYF. The nucleotide sequence is given as TGTGCCAGCTCACCACGGGGTAACACGGGAAACACCATATATTTT.